The rows below give T cell receptor beta chains drawn from one sample of a study of a mutant IDH1 vaccine in newly diagnosed glioma. This table comes from immunoSEQ multiplex PCR, and its TCRdb copy is limited to in-frame clones, with some not included. The table has approximately 62,000 clones, 80% to 90% seen once. Their recognized antigens are unknown. Sequenced here: PBMCs, sampled from a glioma patient whose treatment included an IDH1 peptide vaccine. The receptor source for this set is a man aged 25-45 years with glioma. CDR3s include the opening cysteine and the closing phenylalanine or tryptophan. Each record gives: CDR3 protein, CDR3 DNA, D gene, V gene, J gene, clone size. A D gene is named only where the DNA matches it firmly. Clone size is shown for a subset of rows, as once, few, many or a class of expanded clone.

cdr3_aa: CASSFGGQGIYEQYF; cdr3_nt: TGCGCCAGCAGCTTCGGGGGGCAAGGCATCTACGAGCAGTACTTC; d_call: NA; v_call: TRBV5-1; j_call: TRBJ2-7; clone_size: NA
cdr3_aa: CASSLWDSILYEQYF; cdr3_nt: TGCGCCAGCAGCTTATGGGACAGCATCCTCTACGAGCAGTACTTC; d_call: TRBD1; v_call: TRBV5-1; j_call: TRBJ2-7; clone_size: NA
cdr3_aa: CAINPDLSYEQYF; cdr3_nt: TGTGCCATCAATCCGGATTTATCCTACGAGCAGTACTTC; d_call: NA; v_call: TRBV10-3; j_call: TRBJ2-7; clone_size: NA
cdr3_aa: CASSPRSGFAEAFF; cdr3_nt: TGTGCCAGCTCACCACGTTCTGGGTTTGCTGAAGCTTTCTTT; d_call: NA; v_call: TRBV18; j_call: TRBJ1-1; clone_size: NA
cdr3_aa: CASSLGTGELFF; cdr3_nt: TGTGCCAGCAGCTTGGGGACCGGGGAGCTGTTTTTT; d_call: NA; v_call: TRBV11-3; j_call: TRBJ2-2; clone_size: NA
cdr3_aa: CASSQGQNSNTGELFF; cdr3_nt: TGCGCCAGCAGCCAAGGACAGAATTCGAACACCGGGGAGCTGTTTTTT; d_call: NA; v_call: TRBV4-1; j_call: TRBJ2-2; clone_size: once
cdr3_aa: CASMTSGGSLCEQYF; cdr3_nt: TGTGCCAGCATGACTAGCGGGGGTTCTTTGTGCGAGCAGTACTTC; d_call: TRBD2; v_call: TRBV28; j_call: TRBJ2-7; clone_size: NA
cdr3_aa: CASSLIDRSYEQYF; cdr3_nt: TGTGCCAGCAGCTTAATTGACCGATCCTACGAGCAGTACTTC; d_call: NA; v_call: TRBV7-9; j_call: TRBJ2-7; clone_size: NA
cdr3_aa: CASSYSGGTQYF; cdr3_nt: TGTGCCAGCAGTTACTCGGGGGGGACCCAGTACTTC; d_call: NA; v_call: TRBV6-6; j_call: TRBJ2-5; clone_size: NA
cdr3_aa: CAWSVGSGNTIYF; cdr3_nt: TGTGCCTGGAGTGTAGGGTCTGGAAACACCATATATTTT; d_call: NA; v_call: TRBV30; j_call: TRBJ1-3; clone_size: NA
cdr3_aa: CASSESASGNTIYF; cdr3_nt: TGCGCCAGCAGTGAGTCGGCATCTGGAAACACCATATATTTT; d_call: NA; v_call: TRBV10-1; j_call: TRBJ1-3; clone_size: NA
cdr3_aa: CASKETGTSNQPQHF; cdr3_nt: TGTGCCAGCAAAGAGACAGGGACTAGCAATCAGCCCCAGCATTTT; d_call: TRBD1; v_call: TRBV6-1; j_call: TRBJ1-5; clone_size: few
cdr3_aa: CASRGVGIYEQYF; cdr3_nt: TGCGCCAGCAGGGGGGTCGGCATCTACGAGCAGTACTTC; d_call: NA; v_call: TRBV4-1; j_call: TRBJ2-7; clone_size: NA
cdr3_aa: CASSLGWGSTGELFF; cdr3_nt: TGTGCCAGCAGCTTAGGTTGGGGGAGCACCGGGGAGCTGTTTTTT; d_call: NA; v_call: TRBV7-8; j_call: TRBJ2-2; clone_size: NA
cdr3_aa: CASSLGGTTGPLYGYTF; cdr3_nt: TGTGCCAGCAGCTTGGGGGGGACGACAGGCCCTCTCTATGGCTACACCTTC; d_call: NA; v_call: TRBV7-9; j_call: TRBJ1-2; clone_size: NA
cdr3_aa: CASSRGGGQAHYNEQFF; cdr3_nt: TGTGCCAGCAGCAGGGGGGGTGGACAGGCCCACTACAATGAGCAGTTCTTC; d_call: NA; v_call: TRBV13; j_call: TRBJ2-1; clone_size: NA
cdr3_aa: CASSLGGQETQYF; cdr3_nt: TGCGCCAGCAGCTTGGGTGGACAAGAGACCCAGTACTTC; d_call: NA; v_call: TRBV5-1; j_call: TRBJ2-5; clone_size: few
cdr3_aa: CASSRDRSNQPQHF; cdr3_nt: TGTGCCAGCTCGCGGGACAGGAGCAATCAGCCCCAGCATTTT; d_call: TRBD1; v_call: TRBV18; j_call: TRBJ1-5; clone_size: NA
cdr3_aa: CASKRGGAGNEQFF; cdr3_nt: TGTGCCAGTAAACGCGGGGGGGCCGGAAATGAGCAGTTCTTC; d_call: TRBD2; v_call: TRBV19; j_call: TRBJ2-1; clone_size: NA
cdr3_aa: CAWSVLSGGEQYF; cdr3_nt: TGTGCCTGGAGTGTACTATCGGGCGGCGAGCAGTACTTC; d_call: NA; v_call: TRBV30; j_call: TRBJ2-7; clone_size: NA
cdr3_aa: CASSQDPGPKNIQYF; cdr3_nt: TGCGCCAGCAGCCAAGATCCGGGTCCCAAAAACATTCAGTACTTC; d_call: NA; v_call: TRBV4-1; j_call: TRBJ2-4; clone_size: NA
cdr3_aa: CASIAWGTGSEKLFF; cdr3_nt: TGTGCCAGCATCGCGTGGGGGACAGGGAGTGAAAAACTGTTTTTT; d_call: TRBD1; v_call: TRBV6-1; j_call: TRBJ1-4; clone_size: NA
cdr3_aa: CASSESLSTGGFDSSYGYTF; cdr3_nt: TGCGCCAGCAGTGAGTCCCTCTCGACAGGGGGATTTGATTCTAGCTATGGCTACACCTTC; d_call: TRBD1; v_call: TRBV10-1; j_call: TRBJ1-2; clone_size: NA
cdr3_aa: CASTTLGQAKNIQYF; cdr3_nt: TGTGCCAGCACTACTCTCGGGCAGGCCAAAAACATTCAGTACTTC; d_call: NA; v_call: TRBV2; j_call: TRBJ2-4; clone_size: once
cdr3_aa: CASSLETGRIWTEAFF; cdr3_nt: TGTGCCAGCAGCTTGGAAACAGGGAGGATATGGACTGAAGCTTTCTTT; d_call: NA; v_call: TRBV5-6; j_call: TRBJ1-1; clone_size: NA
cdr3_aa: CASSLGGLYNEQFF; cdr3_nt: TGTGCCAGCAGTTTAGGGGGGCTCTACAATGAGCAGTTCTTC; d_call: NA; v_call: TRBV28; j_call: TRBJ2-1; clone_size: NA
cdr3_aa: CASSSLPNSPLHF; cdr3_nt: TGTGCCAGCAGTTCCCTCCCTAATTCACCCCTCCACTTT; d_call: NA; v_call: TRBV27; j_call: TRBJ1-6; clone_size: NA
cdr3_aa: CASSIGSQGDLDHEQYF; cdr3_nt: TGTGCCAGTAGTATAGGGAGCCAGGGGGATCTCGACCACGAGCAGTACTTC; d_call: TRBD1; v_call: TRBV19; j_call: TRBJ2-7; clone_size: NA